These 17 T cell receptor beta chains were sequenced from one sample in a study of CD8+ T cells in alopecia areata. As the sequencing template, cDNA was produced by extracting RNA and reverse transcribing it. The data were produced by immunoSEQ multiplex PCR, yet TCRdb's version contains in-frame clones alone and is incomplete. The table lists fewer than 350,000 clones, 58% of them singletons. Indicated treatment: oral pan-JAK inhibitor, 5-10 mg twice daily. This specimen was CD4+ T cells sorted from blood, taken at week 24, from a patient treated with tofacitinib. The receptors stem from a human donor with alopecia areata.

This clone has a handful of counts. This sample includes further DNA sequences coding for the same CDR3. The V call is TRBV5-1, the J call TRBJ1-1, with TRBD1 matching 9 bases. CDR3 length: 14 amino acids. J lost 3 bases, V lost 2 bases, and 2 bases had no gene match. CDR1 is SGHRS and CDR2 is YFSETQ in the germline V gene. This chain's CDR3 is CASSLQGADTEAFF. The CDR3 nucleotides are TGCGCCAGCAGCTTACAGGGGGCTGACACTGAAGCTTTCTTT. The variable domain in full, with the rest retrieved from reference TRBV5-1 and TRBJ1-1, is KAGVTQTPRYLIKTRGQQVTLSCSPISGHRSVSWYQQTPGQGLQFLFEYFSETQRNKGNFPGRFSGRQFSNSRSEMNVSTLELGDSALYLCASSLQGADTEAFFGQGTRLTVV.

The rearrangement uses TRBV15 and TRBJ1-4; 7 bases are a match to TRBD1. Germline V gene sequence: CDR1 LNHNV, CDR2 YYDKDF (reference sequence). After removal of 0 bases from V and 10 bases from J, the junction contained 17 bases not matched to a gene. This CDR3 comprises 18 residues. CDR3 DNA sequence: TGTGCCACCAGCAGAGACATTGGAGGACAGGCGGGGACGAGAAAACTGTTTTTT. It specifies CATSRDIGGQAGTRKLFF.

This clone has more than one count but fewer than ten. This sequence joins TRBV10-3 and TRBJ2-7, with 7 nucleotides matching TRBD2. After removal of 3 bases from V and 0 bases from J, the junction contained 5 bases not matched to a gene. This CDR3 spans 15 amino acids. Germline V lookup: CDR1 ENHRY, CDR2 SYGVKD. Here the CDR3 reads CAISDAGVSSYEQYF. For the CDR3, the DNA is TGTGCCATCAGTGATGCGGGGGTGAGCTCCTACGAGCAGTACTTC.

V is TRBV7-9 and J is TRBJ2-5, with D perhaps TRBD1 or TRBD2 (5 bases each). CDR3 length: 11 residues. Germline V gene lookup returns CDR1 SEHNR and CDR2 FQNEAQ (reference sequence). The V gene lost 7 bases and the J gene lost 5 bases, with 8 bases spanning the gap. CDR3 in amino acids: CASTWGETQYF. The CDR3, as DNA: TGTGCCAGCACCTGGGGGGAGACCCAGTACTTC.

V is TRBV4-3 and J is TRBJ1-5; D not certain. The CDR3 has 14 amino acids. CDR1 LGHNA and CDR2 YSLEER come from the germline V gene. The V and J ends lost 1 base and 2 bases respectively, with 6 bases between them. CDR3 region: CASSQVKGNQPQHF. In DNA form, the CDR3 reads TGCGCCAGCAGCCAAGTTAAGGGCAATCAGCCCCAGCATTTT.

This clone came up a few times. J is TRBJ1-1 and V is TRBV6-6, with a tentative D call TRBD1 (6 bases). V gave up 6 bases and J gave up 4 bases, with 12 bases separating them. Looked up from germline, CDR1 is MNHNY and CDR2 is SVGAGI (reference sequence). The CDR3 totals 13 residues. The CDR3 here is CASSPGGSTEAFF. CDR3 DNA: TGTGCCAGCAGCCCCGGGGGCTCCACTGAAGCTTTCTTT.

The chain recombines TRBV28 with TRBJ1-6; D not certain. V was shortened by 4 bases and J by 5 bases, with 6 bases between the two germline ends. This CDR3 is built from 13 residues. The V gene's germline CDR1 is MDHEN and CDR2 SYDVKM. CDR3 nucleotide sequence: TGTGCCAGCAGTTCGGGGAATAATTCACCCCTCCACTTT. This codes for CASSSGNNSPLHF.

The V and J genes are TRBV2 and TRBJ2-5; D possibly matches TRBD1 or TRBD2 (5 bases each). V was pared by 2 bases and J by 5 bases, with 12 bases between. CDR3 length: 14 amino acids. The germline V gene encodes CDR1 SNHLY and CDR2 FYNNEI. The CDR3 region has the DNA TGTGCCAGCAGTGAATTCCAGGGCGGGGAGACCCAGTACTTC. It specifies CASSEFQGGETQYF.

This CDR3 reads CASSYRGTITGELFF. In DNA, the CDR3 is TGTGCCAGCAGTTACCGAGGGACTATCACCGGGGAGCTGTTTTTT. This chain connects TRBV6-5 to TRBJ2-2; TRBD2 aligns across 7 bases. The CDR3 is 15 residues long. The germline V gene encodes CDR1 MNHEY and CDR2 SVGAGI. The ends lost 2 bases at V and 4 bases at J; junction bases unmatched: 4.

The rearrangement links TRBV9 to TRBJ2-4; TRBD2 might be the D (6 bases). The germline gives CDR1 SGDLS, CDR2 YYNGEE. The CDR3 sequence is 14 residues long. Trimming left V 0 bases short and J 7 bases short, with 11 bases between. CDR3 in amino acids: CASSVAGGNNIQYF. The CDR3 nucleotides read TGTGCCAGCAGCGTAGCCGGGGGTAATAACATTCAGTACTTC.

The V call is TRBV30, the J call TRBJ2-1; no definite D call. V dropped 1 base and J dropped 3 bases, with 7 bases sitting between them. CDR3 length equals 13 residues. Germline V gives CDR1 GTSNPN, CDR2 SVGIG (reference sequence). DNA of the CDR3: TGTGCCTGGAGTGGCGGCGACTACAATGAGCAGTTCTTC. This translates into CAWSGGDYNEQFF.

This chain links TRBV7-3 with TRBJ1-1; D not certain. Germline CDR1 SGHTA, CDR2 FQGTGA. The V and J ends lost 5 bases and 6 bases respectively, with 13 bases between them. The CDR3 totals 13 residues. The CDR3 nucleotides read TGTGCCAGCAGCGGGCCGCCCCGCTCTGAAGCTTTCTTT. Encoded protein: CASSGPPRSEAFF.

The chain is built from TRBV5-4 and TRBJ2-3; 8 nucleotides agree with TRBD1. CDR1 and CDR2 from the germline V gene are SGHNT and YYREEE (reference sequence). The CDR3 runs 14 residues. The V and J ends lost 0 bases and 3 bases, in that order; junction bases with no gene match: 0. This CDR3 reads CASSLGTGTDTQYF. The DNA for the CDR3 is TGTGCCAGCAGCTTGGGGACAGGGACAGATACGCAGTATTTT.

The rearrangement links TRBV9 to TRBJ2-6, with D perhaps TRBD1 or TRBD2 (6 bases each). Germline V gene data show CDR1 as SGDLS and CDR2 as YYNGEE. This CDR3 region has 15 residues. The germline V and J ends were trimmed by 3 bases and 3 bases, with 10 bases remaining between them. The CDR3 DNA sequence: TGTGCCAGCAGCGCTGGGGGGCGTGGGGCCAACGTCCTGACTTTC. It translates to CASSAGGRGANVLTF.

This clone showed up just a few times. The V and J genes are TRBV2 and TRBJ1-2; D uncertain. CDR3 size: 11 residues. Germline V gives CDR1 SNHLY, CDR2 FYNNEI. The CDR3 spells CATEGADGYTF. CDR3 nucleotides: TGTGCTACGGAAGGAGCAGATGGCTACACCTTC.

In its sample, this clone was seen a few times. The J gene is TRBJ2-1, the V gene TRBV5-1, with TRBD1 matching over 12 bases. V shed 0 bases and J 6 bases; nucleotides not matched to a gene: 7. This CDR3 has 17 amino acids. Germline V CDR1 and CDR2: SGHRS, YFSETQ. The CDR3 loop is CASSLGDRGPPANEQFF. CDR3 nucleotide sequence: TGCGCCAGCAGCTTGGGGGACAGGGGGCCGCCTGCCAATGAGCAGTTCTTC.

The rearrangement uses TRBV4-2 and TRBJ2-5; perhaps TRBD1 as D (5 bases). Germline values: CDR1 LGHNA, CDR2 YNFKEQ. The length of the CDR3 is 17 residues. Between the trimmed V and J ends, which lost 1 base and 5 bases, there was a span of 20 bases. The CDR3 sequence is CASSQGKGADPFETQYF. In DNA form, the CDR3 reads TGTGCCAGCAGCCAAGGAAAAGGGGCCGATCCCTTCGAGACCCAGTACTTC.